The 27 T cell receptor beta chains in this list originate from one sample, sequenced in a study of identical twins. TCRdb ran MiXCR on the 5' RACE reads and lists one entry per CDR3 protein. In the table there are about 920,000 distinct CDR3 sequences, 9% to 15% of which are singletons. This sample was shared with a second study, whose subject was yellow fever vaccine responses in identical twins.

Sequencing was performed on PBMCs. The source is a woman under 30 in good health.

This clonotype was counted only a few times. The chain couples TRBV20-1 to TRBJ2-5, with 10 nucleotides matching TRBD2. V gave up 6 bases and J gave up 1 base; unmatched junction bases: 20. In germline, CDR1 is DFQATT, CDR2 SNEGSKA (reference sequence). CDR3 length: 19 amino acids. The chain's CDR3 is CSAVETLAGDLRGQETQYF. The CDR3 DNA is TGCAGTGCCGTAGAGACCCTAGCGGGGGACCTCAGGGGCCAAGAGACCCAGTACTTC.

This clonotype has just a few counts. This chain connects TRBV29-1 to TRBJ2-1; weak D call: TRBD1 (5 bases). CDR3 size: 16 residues. V was cut by 2 bases and J by 1 base, with 15 bases left in between. From germline, CDR1 is SQVTM and CDR2 ANQGSEA. The CDR3 DNA is TGCAGCGTTGAAACAGGATTAATGGGATCCTACAATGAGCAGTTCTTC. This sequence encodes CSVETGLMGSYNEQFF.

The chain couples TRBV20-1 to TRBJ2-7; a possible D gene is TRBD1 (6 bases). The germline V gene encodes CDR1 DFQATT and CDR2 SNEGSKA (reference sequence). The V gene lost 2 bases and the J gene lost 5 bases, with 10 bases spanning the gap. The length of the CDR3 is 12 residues. CDR3 loop: CSARPGAHEQYV. In nucleotides, the CDR3 is TGCAGTGCTAGACCAGGGGCCCACGAGCAGTACGTC.

This clonotype was detected a few times. V is TRBV2 and J is TRBJ2-3, with D uncertain. This CDR3 contains 14 residues. Trimming removed 4 bases from V and 0 bases from J, with 8 bases in between. Per the germline V gene, CDR1 is SNHLY and CDR2 is FYNNEI. Written as DNA, the CDR3 is TGTGCCAGCAGTGCTATATGGAGCACAGATACGCAGTATTTT. Its translation: CASSAIWSTDTQYF.

This clonotype has a handful of counts. The chain has TRBV11-2 and TRBJ1-1; D may be TRBD1 (5 bases). Germline loops: CDR1 SGHAT, CDR2 FQNNGV. The CDR3 loop spans 12 amino acids. The germline V and J ends were trimmed by 6 bases and 7 bases, with 12 bases remaining between them. The CDR3 DNA sequence: TGTGCCAGCAGTCGGTCTACAGGTGAAGCTTTCTTT. This gives the protein CASSRSTGEAFF.

The CDR3 here is CASSFGASGSPLHF. CDR3 bases: TGTGCCAGCAGCTTCGGTGCTTCTGGCTCACCCCTCCACTTT. The chain has TRBV7-3 and TRBJ1-6; D ambiguous. The CDR3 totals 14 residues. Trimming stripped 3 bases from V and 10 bases from J, with 13 bases between. Germline CDR1 is SGHTA and CDR2 is FQGTGA.

For the CDR3, the DNA is TGTGCCAGCAGCTCTCTATCGCAAGAGACCCAGTACTTC. Its protein is CASSSLSQETQYF. The chain recombines TRBV11-3 with TRBJ2-5; D gene unclear. Germline V gene lookup returns CDR1 SGHNT and CDR2 YENEEA. The CDR3 contains 13 residues. V shed 4 bases and J shed 2 bases, with 8 bases lying between them.

This clonotype turned up a few times. The chain combines TRBV5-1 with TRBJ2-1, with D possibly TRBD2 on 6 matching bases. From germline, CDR1 is SGHRS and CDR2 YFSETQ. The CDR3 length is 17 residues. With 7 bases removed from V and 6 bases from J, the gap between germline ends came to 26 bases. The CDR3 nucleotides read TGCGCCAGCGGCCCGGTCGTAGCGGCTAGCCCGGGCAATGAGCAGTTCTTC. Translating it yields CASGPVVAASPGNEQFF.

The chain combines TRBV21-1 with TRBJ2-4. TRBV21-1 is termed a pseudogene. The length of the CDR3 is 17 residues. CDR3 nucleotides: TGTGCCAGCAGCAAAGTCCCCACAGCCCTAGCCAAAAACATTCAGTACTTC. It translates to CASSKVPTALAKNIQYF.

The gene calls are TRBV29-1 and TRBJ2-4; D possibly uses TRBD1 or TRBD2 (5 bases each). The germline V and J ends were trimmed by 7 bases and 3 bases, with 10 bases remaining between them. The CDR3 runs to 12 residues. Germline CDR1 and CDR2: SQVTM and ANQGSEA. The CDR3 DNA reads TGCAGCGCGAGTGGGGGCAAAAACATTCAGTACTTC. This translates into CSASGGKNIQYF.

This clonotype has a count of ten or more. This chain connects TRBV6-5 to TRBJ1-4; D unresolved. Germline CDR1 is MNHEY and CDR2 is SVGAGI. V shed 8 bases and J shed 8 bases, with 12 bases lying between them. The CDR3 spans 12 residues. The CDR3: CASGRVGEKLFF. CDR3 sequence (DNA): TGTGCCAGCGGTAGGGTTGGGGAAAAACTGTTTTTT.

The genes are TRBV20-1 and TRBJ2-7; D gene uncertain. V lost 0 bases and J 6 bases, leaving 12 bases between the germline ends. From germline, CDR1 is DFQATT and CDR2 SNEGSKA (reference sequence). The CDR3 is made up of 13 amino acids. CDR3 sequence reads: CSARDRVVGEQYF. The CDR3 DNA reads TGCAGTGCTAGAGATAGGGTAGTCGGCGAGCAGTACTTC.

This clonotype has just a few counts. This chain uses TRBV5-1 with TRBJ2-1; D remains ambiguous. V lost 0 bases and J 5 bases, leaving 12 bases between the germline ends. CDR1 SGHRS and CDR2 YFSETQ come from the germline V gene. This CDR3 region has 15 residues. The DNA of the CDR3 is TGCGCCAGCAGCTTGGTGGCCGCAACACACAATGAGCAGTTCTTC. Translating gives CASSLVAATHNEQFF.

This chain connects TRBV18 to TRBJ2-3, with a weak D call TRBD1 (6 bases). The CDR3 spans 16 residues. Trimming pared 2 bases from V and 2 bases from J, leaving 14 bases between. The germline gives CDR1 KGHSH, CDR2 LQKENI. The CDR3: CASSPLQGKTTDTQYF. The DNA of the CDR3 is TGTGCCAGCTCACCATTGCAGGGGAAGACCACAGATACGCAGTATTTT.

This clonotype occurred many times. V is TRBV12-3 or TRBV12-4 and J is TRBJ2-1; no definite D call. V shed 3 bases and J shed 4 bases, with 4 bases lying between them. The CDR3 totals 12 residues. The CDR3 spells CASSLFYNEQFF. The CDR3, as DNA: TGTGCCAGCAGTTTGTTTTACAATGAGCAGTTCTTC.

This clonotype was counted only a few times. The chain employs TRBV7-9 and TRBJ2-3; TRBD2 agrees at 9 bases. The junction had 9 bases not matched to a gene; V was cut back by 5 bases and J by 0 bases. Germline-derived CDR1 and CDR2 are SEHNR and FQNEAQ (reference sequence). The CDR3 has 17 amino acids. The CDR3 sequence is CASSLAVAGASTDTQYF. CDR3 nucleotide sequence: TGTGCCAGCAGCCTCGCGGTAGCGGGGGCCAGCACAGATACGCAGTATTTT.

The chain combines TRBV7-8 with TRBJ1-2; a weak D match, TRBD1 (6 bases). This CDR3 is 15 amino acids long. Trimming pared 1 base from V and 4 bases from J, leaving 13 bases between. Per germline, CDR1 SGHVS and CDR2 FQNEAQ. The CDR3 reads CASSLGDPGAYGYTF. In nucleotides, the CDR3 is TGTGCCAGCAGCTTAGGAGATCCGGGGGCCTATGGCTACACCTTC.

In its sample, this clonotype was seen a few times. V and J are TRBV3-1 and TRBJ2-1; D ambiguous. The CDR3 is 16 amino acids. The germline CDR1 and CDR2 sequences are LGHDT and YNNKEL (reference sequence). The V end lost 1 base, the J end lost 3 bases, and 13 bases lay between the germline ends. CDR3 DNA sequence: TGTGCCAGCAGCCAAGCGGACGGGCGGCACTACAATGAGCAGTTCTTC. Protein sequence: CASSQADGRHYNEQFF.

This sequence joins TRBV28 and TRBJ2-7; D could derive from TRBD1 or TRBD2 (6 bases each). V was cut by 6 bases and J by 0 bases, with 18 bases left in between. CDR3 size: 16 residues. From germline, CDR1 is MDHEN and CDR2 SYDVKM. CDR3 sequence reads: CASSPSRGAGSYEQYF. As DNA, the CDR3 is TGTGCCAGCAGCCCCTCGAGGGGGGCAGGCTCCTACGAGCAGTACTTC.

This clonotype was detected ten times or more. The chain combines TRBV11-1 with TRBJ2-1; a weak D match, TRBD2 (5 bases). Per the germline V gene, CDR1 is SGHAT and CDR2 is FQDESV (reference sequence). CDR3 length equals 15 residues. V lost 4 bases and J 0 bases, leaving 10 bases between the germline ends. CDR3 in DNA: TGTGCCAGCAGCTCGCGGAGGAGCTCCTACAATGAGCAGTTCTTC. Translating it yields CASSSRRSSYNEQFF.

The genes are TRBV10-3 and TRBJ2-5, with a weak D call TRBD2 (5 bases). Germline V gene data show CDR1 as ENHRY and CDR2 as SYGVKD. This CDR3 contains 16 residues. Trimming cost V 10 bases and J 2 bases, with 23 bases left between them. DNA for the CDR3: TGTGCCACCACACATATTCTGGGGAGCCTACAAGAGACCCAGTACTTC. Translating gives CATTHILGSLQETQYF.

This clonotype was seen only a few times. This chain links TRBV28 with TRBJ2-4; D may be TRBD2 (7 bases). CDR3 length: 17 residues. Trimming took 6 bases from V and 8 from J, leaving 26 bases between them. CDR1 and CDR2 from the germline V gene are MDHEN and SYDVKM. CDR3 region: CASRLRRGGTIRDIQYF. CDR3 coding DNA: TGTGCCAGCAGATTAAGAAGGGGGGGTACGATTAGGGACATTCAGTACTTC. The full variable domain, completed using reference TRBV28 and TRBJ2-4, is DVKVTQSSRYLVKRTGEKVFLECVQDMDHENMFWYRQDPGLGLRLIYFSYDVKMKEKGDIPEGYSVSREKKERFSLILESASTNQTSMYLCASRLRRGGTIRDIQYFGAGTRLSVL.

The chain joins TRBV20-1 to TRBJ2-1; 13 bases are shared with TRBD2. The germline V gene encodes CDR1 DFQATT and CDR2 SNEGSKA (reference sequence). V was pared by 5 bases and J by 9 bases, with 10 bases of the junction left unmatched. CDR3 length: 15 amino acids. This CDR3 reads CSALGTSGIHFEQFF. Here the CDR3 DNA reads TGCAGTGCTCTTGGGACTAGCGGGATTCACTTTGAGCAGTTCTTC.

V is TRBV12-3 or TRBV12-4 and J is TRBJ1-1; no firm D call. V was trimmed by 7 bases and J by 3 bases, leaving 15 bases between them. This CDR3 region has 14 residues. The CDR3 loop is CASTPRGSYTEAFF. The CDR3, as DNA: TGTGCCAGCACCCCCCGAGGGTCATACACTGAAGCTTTCTTT.

Only a few counts were recorded for this clonotype. This rearrangement joins TRBV29-1 to TRBJ1-2; no clear D. The V gene's germline CDR1 is SQVTM and CDR2 ANQGSEA. The CDR3 is 11 residues long. V was shortened by 5 bases and J by 5 bases, with 9 bases between the two germline ends. In DNA form, the CDR3 reads TGCAGCGTTTTGGGCCTTTATGGCTACACCTTC. It translates to CSVLGLYGYTF.

This chain connects TRBV5-1 to TRBJ1-1; D is undetermined. The CDR3 loop spans 13 amino acids. Germline V gene data show CDR1 as SGHRS and CDR2 as YFSETQ. The V and J ends lost 2 bases and 5 bases respectively, with 10 bases between them. CDR3 DNA: TGCGCCAGCAGCTTAGAACCGAAGACTGAAGCTTTCTTT. Its protein is CASSLEPKTEAFF.

This clonotype occurred a few times. The rearrangement links TRBV24-1 to TRBJ2-5; 8 bases fit TRBD1. After removal of 5 bases from V and 2 bases from J, the junction contained 3 bases not matched to a gene. The CDR3 totals 14 residues. Germline CDR1 is KGHDR and CDR2 is SFDVKD. This chain's CDR3 is CATSVGTGQETQYF. CDR3 nucleotides: TGTGCCACCAGTGTAGGGACAGGTCAAGAGACCCAGTACTTC.